Described below is a single T cell receptor beta chain sequence and its context. Its antigen is not identified. The data belong to a study of cytomegalovirus exposure and HLA in healthy donors. Notes on the study in general: Earlier analysis yielded a pattern in which most TCR beta V segments were productive about 90% or about 30% of the time. Analysis performed later found more than 15,000 TCR beta sequences associated with HLA alleles at 0.05 false discovery rate. Most TCR sequences showed up rarely, but some public TCRs showed up in many donors.

Germline CDR1 and CDR2: SGHTS and YDEGEE. V was pared by 6 bases and J by 9 bases, with 25 bases between. This CDR3 comprises 16 residues. With 60 Vbeta and 13 Jbeta primers, the PCR was carried out. Original analysis: Later work found tens of millions of unique TCR beta chains, with roughly 11 million shared. The protocol was immunoSEQ multiplex PCR, while the TCRdb copy is restricted to in-frame clones and leaves out a portion. The V and J calls and clone size were taken over from that table, and D and trimming were inferred from the DNA. The sample has some 94,000 clones; around 77% are singletons.

This chain connects TRBV5-8 to TRBJ2-1; D possibly corresponds to TRBD1 (6 bases). The sequencing sample was made of PBMCs. This clonotype was obtained from a man aged 35 to 55 in good health and CMV-seronegative. The CDR3 is CASTSAVFSTGVEQFF. CDR3 bases: TGTGCCAGCACCTCAGCGGTTTTTTCGACAGGCGTTGAGCAGTTCTTC.